A single T cell receptor (beta chain) is shown here with its context. The antigen is undetermined. The germline CDR1 and CDR2 sequences are SEHNR and FQNEAQ (reference sequence). This CDR3 has 12 amino acids. J was trimmed by 14 bases and V by 5 bases; bases with no gene match: 4. Template material for TCR beta VDJ and CDR3 profiling consisted of genomic DNA. MiXCR was run by TCRdb on the reads, yielding one entry per CDR3 protein. The sample holds around 230,000 distinct CDR3 sequences, approximately 60% seen once. The data were obtained in a study of CD8+CD57+ T cells in acquired aplastic anemia. Looking at the study overall: Recorded DNA amounts for sorted CD4+ and CD8+ cells had an average of about 3.5 ug. Healthy donors had, on average, around 10 million reads for their CD4+ cells. Study-level points and caveats: Levels of CD8+ Simpson's diversity were not significantly distinct in patients versus controls. Both patients and controls carried the same twenty-nine CD8+ CDR3 sequences.

The chain has TRBV7-9 and TRBJ2-1; 12 bases map to TRBD2. The sequence was obtained from a human donor in good health. Sequenced input: sorted CD4+, CD8+, or CD8+CD57+ T cells (not recorded which) from PBMCs. This chain's CDR3 is CASSAGLAGKFF. For the CDR3, the DNA is TGTGCCAGCAGCGCAGGACTAGCGGGGAAGTTCTTC.